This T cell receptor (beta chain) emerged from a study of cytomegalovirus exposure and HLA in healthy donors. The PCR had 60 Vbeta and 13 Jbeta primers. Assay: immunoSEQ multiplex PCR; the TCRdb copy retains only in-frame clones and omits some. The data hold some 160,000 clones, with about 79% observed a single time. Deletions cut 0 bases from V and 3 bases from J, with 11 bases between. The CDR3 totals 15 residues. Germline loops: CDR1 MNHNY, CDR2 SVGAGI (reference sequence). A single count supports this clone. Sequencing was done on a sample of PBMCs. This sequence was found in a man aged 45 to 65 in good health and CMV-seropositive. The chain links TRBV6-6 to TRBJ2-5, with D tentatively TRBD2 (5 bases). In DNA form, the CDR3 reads TGTGCCAGCAGTTACTCGAACGGGGTCGAAGAGACCCAGTACTTC. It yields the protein CASSYSNGVEETQYF.